This T cell receptor (beta chain) came from a study of STAT3 mutations in large granular lymphocyte leukemia. Study overall: Canonical activating STAT3 mutations were detected in roughly half of the longitudinally sequenced T-LGLL patients.

Study-wide results and caveats: After therapy, about 30% of the 18 patients switched clonotypes, all new clones STAT3 wild type. Samples missed the first appearance of the clone. In several patients, dominant TCR clone burden exceeded STAT3 mutant burden. Every T-cell large granular lymphocyte leukemia patient had at least one immunodominant TCR beta clonotype.

A note on this clone: Its antigen is unknown.

Germline V gene data show CDR1 as SGHRS and CDR2 as YFSETQ. Between the trimmed V and J ends, which lost 4 bases and 5 bases, there was a span of 19 bases. This CDR3 has 16 amino acids. Sequencing used immunoSEQ multiplex PCR; TCRdb keeps in-frame clones, though not all of them. The data contain some 30,000 clones, roughly 80% of them singletons. The V gene is TRBV5-1, the J gene TRBJ2-1; D is tentatively TRBD1 or TRBD2 (5 bases each). This TCR was sampled from a woman aged 45-60 years with T-cell large granular lymphocyte leukemia. Some clones in this sample may be carry-over from other donors' samples. Input material: peripheral blood mononuclear cells. The CDR3 sequence: CASSPPLGTDNNEQFF. The CDR3 nucleotides are TGCGCCAGCAGCCCTCCTCTCGGGACGGACAACAATGAGCAGTTCTTC. Filled out from reference TRBV5-1 and TRBJ2-1, the complete variable domain reads KAGVTQTPRYLIKTRGQQVTLSCSPISGHRSVSWYQQTPGQGLQFLFEYFSETQRNKGNFPGRFSGRQFSNSRSEMNVSTLELGDSALYLCASSPPLGTDNNEQFFGPGTRLTVL.